A selection of T cell receptor beta chains follows, all from one sample in a study of blood T cell repertoires in COVID-19. Some clones are missing from TCRdb's copy, which holds only in-frame ones; the method was immunoSEQ multiplex PCR. Among about 160,000 clones listed, 84% were seen once. The sequenced sample consisted of PBMCs or T cells enriched from blood (not recorded which). These receptors all stem from a woman aged 45-60 years who had recovered from COVID-19. Each CDR3 is given without its conserved first and last residue.

>TRBV6-2/TRBV6-3|TRBJ1-5
ASSYSSTSVRNQPQH
>TRBV28|TRBJ1-1
ASKIQNTEAF
>TRBV5-4|TRBJ1-1
ASSLQGMGTEAF
>TRBV3-1/TRBV3-2|TRBJ2-3
ASSQVAVRTADTQY
>TRBV7-7|TRBJ1-3
AGSLAGNGNTIY
>TRBV5-1|TRBJ2-3
ASSSNSGRAGDTQY
>TRBV15|TRBJ1-1
ATSRWDRGRGTEAF
>TRBV19|TRBJ1-2
ASSIGGTGGLRGYT
>TRBV25-1|TRBJ1-2
ASSEWGLNYGYT
>TRBV28|TRBJ1-2
ASTNGGQGDYGYT
>TRBV12-3/TRBV12-4|TRBJ2-7
ASSFAGPYEQY
>TRBV4-3|TRBJ1-4
ASSQNRGTDEKLF
>TRBV7-9|TRBJ1-2
ASSPTQQGAKGYT
>TRBV18|TRBJ2-1
ASQAPGLAYEQF
>TRBV2|TRBJ1-4
ASSLRAGRSEKLF
>TRBV20-1|TRBJ1-4
SAADEKLF
>TRBV3-1/TRBV3-2|TRBJ2-2
ASSQVTGELF
>TRBV4-1|TRBJ2-7
ASSQDQGRGYEQY
>TRBV2|TRBJ1-2
ASTRDRELGYT
>TRBV2|TRBJ1-4
ASRGGGIEKLF
>TRBV5-1|TRBJ1-1
ASSLVGGDTNTEAF
>TRBV25-1|TRBJ2-7
ASSDSAGGRFYEQY
>TRBV18|TRBJ2-1
ASSPGQGYYNEQF
>TRBV19|TRBJ2-1
ASSPRARTGPSRSYNEQF
>TRBV5-1|TRBJ1-1
ASSLEGLNTEAF
>TRBV2|TRBJ1-1
ASSDFVGAF
>TRBV5-1|TRBJ1-2
ASSLVGTGTYGYT
>TRBV7-9|TRBJ2-5
ASSLSRGTQY
>TRBV19|TRBJ2-4
ASLGTGENIQY
>TRBV27|TRBJ2-3
ASSFLGTSAADTQY
>TRBV5-6|TRBJ1-5
ASSFGNQPQH
>TRBV21-1|TRBJ2-5
ASSKEETVPQETQY
>TRBV5-4|TRBJ2-7
ASSASQGAYEQY
>TRBV28|TRBJ2-5
ASSGSWTGTGQETQY
>TRBV4-3|TRBJ1-6
ASSQSVTGASPLH
>TRBV28|TRBJ1-3
ASSLERRNTIY
>TRBV3-1/TRBV3-2|TRBJ1-6
ASSQSTGGLNSPLH
>TRBV6-2/TRBV6-3|TRBJ1-3
ASSSGQGGGNTIY
>TRBV19|TRBJ2-7
ASRMRDTNYEQY